This T cell receptor (beta chain) appears in the sequencing data of a study of blood T cell repertoires in COVID-19. Study as a whole: The samples span acute and convalescent COVID-19 from the United States, Italy and Spain. Sources were T cells, B-cell-depleted T cells, or PBMCs; the material itself was cDNA or gDNA.

Cohort allocation depended upon clinical history that participants reported. From germline, CDR1 is SQVTM and CDR2 ANQGSEA. The CDR3 is 15 residues long. V was pared by 7 bases and J by 5 bases, with 16 bases of the junction left unmatched. In the authors' methods: Quantification of nucleated cells was approximated via reference gene primer amplification. Generated by immunoSEQ multiplex PCR, the TCRdb table keeps only in-frame clones and is missing some. Clone size and V and J calls were adopted from that table, with D and trimming inferred from the DNA. The sample shows 200,000 to 250,000 clones, about 91% of them seen only once.

The clonotype comes from a man aged 18 to 35 with acute COVID-19. V gene TRBV29-1 combines with J gene TRBJ2-7, with 8 bases aligning to TRBD1. Sequenced: PBMCs or T cells enriched from blood (not recorded which). This CDR3 reads CSAGQDRGSLNEQYF. DNA of the CDR3: TGCAGCGCAGGACAAGACAGGGGATCCCTGAACGAGCAGTACTTC.